This T cell receptor (beta chain) emerged from a study of vaccination and CD4 T cells after COVID-19 (dated by TCRdb to the early 2020s). Study-wide context: Every convalescent patient had a positive nasal swab PCR test for SARS-CoV-2, with mild disease in eight to ten patients and severe disease in one. The convalescent cohort comprised six males and four females, including two Hispanic individuals, seven Caucasians, two Asians and one multiracial person. Each participant got two doses of either the Pfizer-BioNTech BNT162b2 vaccine (n=8) or the Moderna mRNA-1273 vaccine (n=2). Post-COVID blood samples from convalescent patients were collected a median of 101 days after diagnosis, with a range of 35 to 161 days. Post-vaccine blood samples were taken a median of 72 days after the second vaccine dose, with a range of 14 to 241 days. Culture stimuli were overlapping spike peptide pools from SARS-CoV-2 and from the common cold coronaviruses HCoV-NL63, HCoV-OC43 and HCoV-229E. As controls, cultures received a CEFX viral epitope pool (the positive control), an HIV-1 Nef peptide pool (the negative control), or no peptide at all. The spike-specific CD4+ TCR repertoire was compared before and after mRNA vaccination in over 9 COVID-19 convalescent patients and 4 infection-naive healthy vaccine recipients.

This clonotype has only a few counts. Its antigen is unknown. A junction boundary mismatches the germline segment, possibly from a read error. From cysteine to phenylalanine, the CDR3 is 12 amino acids long. Only the CDR3 region is kept as DNA, spanning 36 bases read in frame from base 1. CDR1 and CDR2, per the germline V gene, are SGHVS and FQNEAQ. Library preparation used PCR. DNA from cultured CD4+ T cells was subjected to TCR sequencing with the Oncomine TCR Beta short-read assay at the Johns Hopkins FTIC core. The QIAamp micro DNA kit was used to extract genomic DNA from the cultured CD4+ T cells. Oncomine TCR Beta libraries made from cultured CD4+ T cells were pooled using unique dual indexes and sequenced on an Illumina iSeq 100. Per the source publication's procedure: Non-productive sequences were removed, and CDR3s that did not start with C, did not end with F or W, or were shorter than 7 amino acids were discarded. The MANAFEST web application was used to identify antigen-specific clonotypes by comparing peptide-stimulated wells against reference wells and other culture wells. An FDR below 0.05, an odds ratio above 5, and a productive frequency above 0.1% in at least two of three replicate wells were required for clones to be considered positive. A clonotype was classed as cross-reactive if the clonotype showed significant expansion both in SARS-CoV-2 spike wells and in at least one common cold coronavirus spike condition. Using R version 3.6.1, CDR3 homology was evaluated through Levenshtein distances (stringdist) along with unrooted phylogenetic trees (ape). TCRdb reran the public reads through fastp at Q25 and MiXCR, keeping productive beta chains. Entries are consolidated by CDR3 protein sequence, retaining the most common genes and DNA. TCRdb's processing, not the authors', yielded these V and J calls. The sample records more than 15,000 distinct CDR3 sequences, 65% to 80% of which are singletons. The ten largest clones represent under 20% of the sample.

This sample's treatment or condition label indicates: roughly nine-day PBMC culture with coronavirus spike peptide pools or control peptides (ViraFEST assay). To expand antigen-specific T cells with peptide pools and then pick out the expanded clonotypes through TCR sequencing, the study relied on the ViraFEST assay. The positive SARS-CoV-2 PCR tests of the convalescent patients were dated from March to December 2020, before the Alpha, Beta and Delta variants emerged in the United States. About 2 million PBMCs per well were cultured in IMDM with 5% human AB serum and approximately 10 IU/ml IL-2, plus 10 ug/ml peptide pools. Half of the culture medium was replaced with fresh IL-2-containing medium on days 3 and 7. After around 10 days of culture, CD4+ T cells were isolated by negative selection with the EasySep CD4+ T cell isolation kit. Ficoll-Paque Plus gradient centrifugation was used to isolate PBMCs from whole blood, and the isolated PBMCs were then either used fresh or cryopreserved at -140C. Triplicate wells were generally used for each culture condition.

Paper-wide results and their limitations: In convalescent patients, a median about 90% of post-vaccine SARS-CoV-2-reactive clones were detected only after vaccination, and vaccine-specific priming was suggested by this finding. Relatively few convalescent patients were included in the study, and early timepoints after natural infection were not analyzed. Nearly all vaccine-specific clones in convalescent patients (304 of 307) were mono-reactive for SARS-CoV-2 spike rather than cross-reactive with common cold coronaviruses. The median count of SARS-CoV-2-reactive clonotypes went up from roughly 21 after infection to 38 after vaccination, although the change was not significant.

Specimen: CD4+ T cells from blood, cultured in vitro. The chain employs TRBV7-8 and TRBJ1-2, with the D segment identity uncertain. The receptor's source is a human donor who had recovered from COVID-19. The sequenced DNA: TGTGCCAGCAGCCAACCCCCCGGGTATCTCTCCTTC. It codes for CASSQPPGYLSF.